The 12 T cell receptor beta chains below come from one sample, sequenced in a study of identical twins. In TCRdb, the 5' RACE reads were re-called with MiXCR into one record per CDR3 protein. The sample has about 530,000 distinct CDR3 sequences, roughly 15% seen once. Separately, the same data were catalogued under a study of yellow fever vaccine responses in identical twins.

Sequencing was performed on CD4+ T cells sorted from blood. The receptors were gathered from a woman aged 18-35 years in good health.

This clonotype was picked up a small number of times. The chain combines TRBV28 with TRBJ2-3; TRBD2 matches 7 bases. The CDR3 has 13 residues. The ends lost 4 bases at V and 6 bases at J; junction bases unmatched: 4. Looked up from germline, CDR1 is MDHEN and CDR2 is SYDVKM. CDR3 DNA sequence: TGTGCCAGCAGTTCTCCCGGGAGGGATACGCAGTATTTT. It specifies CASSSPGRDTQYF.

The count of this clonotype is one. The chain couples TRBV5-1 to TRBJ2-6; D may be TRBD1 or TRBD2 (6 bases each). V gave up 2 bases and J gave up 2 bases, with 17 bases separating them. The CDR3 totals 18 residues. CDR1 is SGHRS and CDR2 is YFSETQ in the germline V gene. Here the CDR3 reads CASSFKTGAAPGANVLTF. In DNA form, the CDR3 reads TGCGCCAGCAGCTTTAAGACGGGGGCCGCCCCTGGGGCCAACGTCCTGACTTTC.

A single count supports this clonotype. The chain combines TRBV5-5 with TRBJ2-5; 13 nucleotides line up with TRBD2. The CDR3 runs 16 residues. With 2 bases clipped from V and 4 bases from J, the junction kept 5 bases outside the gene matches. In germline, CDR1 is SGHKS, CDR2 YYEKEE (reference sequence). The CDR3 DNA reads TGTGCCAGCAGCTTTATGACTAGCGGGGGGCCAGAGACCCAGTACTTC. Its translation is CASSFMTSGGPETQYF.

The genes are TRBV5-6 and TRBJ1-1; no definite D call. Germline V gene lookup returns CDR1 SGHDT and CDR2 YYEEEE. The germline V and J ends were trimmed by 0 bases and 0 bases, with 6 bases remaining between them. This CDR3 has 14 residues. The CDR3 DNA reads as TGTGCCAGCAGCTTGGTGCTGGTGAACACTGAAGCTTTCTTT. It codes for CASSLVLVNTEAFF. The entire variable domain, with the rest obtained from reference TRBV5-6 and TRBJ1-1, is as follows: DAGVTQSPTHLIKTRGQQVTLRCSPKSGHDTVSWYQQALGQGPQFIFQYYEEEERQRGNFPDRFSGHQFPNYSSELNVNALLLGDSALYLCASSLVLVNTEAFFGQGTRLTVV.

The sample holds a few counts of this clonotype. This CDR3 is CASSLAVPTQYF. The CDR3 DNA reads as TGTGCCAGCAGCTTGGCGGTCCCTACCCAGTACTTC. This chain joins TRBV7-9 and TRBJ2-5; D is uncertain. The V end lost 3 bases, the J end lost 8 bases, and 10 bases lay between the germline ends. In germline, CDR1 is SEHNR, CDR2 FQNEAQ (reference sequence). This CDR3 spans 12 amino acids.

Only a few counts were recorded for this clonotype. The chain couples TRBV18 to TRBJ2-1, with D possibly being TRBD2 (5 bases). V was pared by 5 bases and J by 8 bases, with 13 bases between. The CDR3 totals 13 residues. Germline loops: CDR1 KGHSH, CDR2 LQKENI. The CDR3 region is CASSIHSADEQFF. In nucleotides, the CDR3 is TGTGCCAGCTCAATCCATAGCGCAGATGAGCAGTTCTTC.

V usage is TRBV15 and J usage is TRBJ2-1; TRBD2 aligns across 10 bases. This CDR3 region has 16 residues. Germline values: CDR1 LNHNV, CDR2 YYDKDF (reference sequence). V lost 1 base to trimming and J lost 7 bases; unmatched junction nucleotides: 7. The CDR3 nucleotides read TGTGCCACCAGCAGAGGAGCGGGGGGGAATACAAATGAGCAGTTCTTC. Its protein is CATSRGAGGNTNEQFF.

The CDR3: CASSEGRYEQYF. CDR3 in DNA: TGTGCCAGCAGTGAAGGGCGGTACGAGCAGTACTTC. The chain is built from TRBV2 and TRBJ2-7; D not resolved. Germline-derived CDR1 and CDR2 are SNHLY and FYNNEI. CDR3 length equals 12 residues. V lost 1 base and J lost 4, with 5 bases in between.

The chain has TRBV7-2 and TRBJ1-5, with a possible D match to TRBD1 (5 bases). V was pared by 5 bases and J by 4 bases, with 15 bases between. Germline CDR1 is SGHTA and CDR2 is FQGNSA. The CDR3 is 15 residues long. The CDR3 nucleotides are TGTGCCAGCAGCAAAGGGGACTTACGAAATCAGCCCCAGCATTTT. Its translation is CASSKGDLRNQPQHF.

A few counts support this clonotype. V gene TRBV20-1 combines with J gene TRBJ1-6; 7 bases line up with TRBD1. Germline V gene lookup returns CDR1 DFQATT and CDR2 SNEGSKA (reference sequence). V lost 4 bases to trimming and J lost 3 bases; unmatched junction nucleotides: 6. The CDR3 is 15 residues long. In DNA form, the CDR3 reads TGCAGTGCTAAGACCGGGACAGACTATAATTCACCCCTCCACTTT. It yields the protein CSAKTGTDYNSPLHF.

The sample holds a few counts of this clonotype. CDR3: CATSDFAGTTKFTDTQYF. The CDR3 DNA reads TGTGCCACCAGTGATTTTGCCGGGACTACTAAATTCACAGATACGCAGTATTTT. The chain has TRBV24-1 and TRBJ2-3; 7 nucleotides match TRBD2. V gave up 1 base and J gave up 2 bases; unmatched junction bases: 11. Germline V CDR1 and CDR2: KGHDR, SFDVKD. CDR3 size: 18 residues.

This clonotype was counted a few times. The chain is built from TRBV6-1 and TRBJ2-2, with 7 bases matching TRBD1. The CDR3 loop spans 15 amino acids. V was pared by 7 bases and J by 7 bases, with 12 bases of the junction left unmatched. Germline loops: CDR1 MNHNS, CDR2 SASEGT. This chain's CDR3 is CASTDSGGRVGELFF. CDR3 nucleotide sequence: TGTGCCAGCACCGATTCAGGGGGAAGGGTCGGGGAGCTGTTTTTT.